This T cell receptor beta chain was found in a study of T-cell reconstitution after alpha-beta-depleted transplantation in children. Study outcomes and limitations: From newly produced T cells came most of the T-cell counts and diversity one year after transplant.

During its preparation, the TCRbeta library received unique molecular identifiers. Each CDR3 protein gets one entry after TCRdb re-called the PCR reads with MiXCR. The sample holds about 300,000 distinct CDR3 sequences, less than 9.5% seen once. The V end was cut by 0 bases, the J end by 2 bases, with 15 bases between. CDR3 length equals 17 residues. Germline V gene sequence: CDR1 SGHDT, CDR2 YYEEEE. This clonotype was seen a handful of times. The antigen remains unidentified. The TCR sequence derives from a female patient aged 2 to 10 who had a stem cell transplant for Fanconi anemia, so the T cells may come from the graft donor. This chain joins TRBV5-6 and TRBJ2-1, with D perhaps TRBD1 (6 bases). The sample was peripheral blood, taken 360 days after TCRalphabeta/CD19-depleted stem cell transplant. The chain's CDR3 is CASSLEVVWTAYNEQFF. For the CDR3, the DNA is TGTGCCAGCAGCTTGGAAGTAGTCTGGACAGCCTACAATGAGCAGTTCTTC.